One sample yielded the 10 T cell receptor beta chains listed below, sequenced in a study of vaccination effects on CD4 cells after COVID-19. Sequencing was performed with immunoSEQ multiplex PCR; in TCRdb, only in-frame clones are kept and a portion is missing. The repertoire includes some 63,000 clones, under 80% of them detected once, and around 25% sits in the top ten. Researchers isolated CD4+ T cells once less than 13 days of culture had elapsed. The antigens of these receptors remain unknown. Sequenced material: CD4+ T cells from PBMCs cultured without peptide, taken before COVID-19 vaccination. The origin of the receptors is a human donor who had a prior SARS-CoV-2 infection.

This chain uses TRBV14 with TRBJ2-1; the D is unclear. Germline V lookup: CDR1 SGHDN, CDR2 FVKESK. Trimming took 4 bases from V and 2 from J, leaving 6 bases between them. CDR3 length: 13 residues. CDR3 loop: CASSPYPYNEQFF. The CDR3 nucleotides read TGTGCCAGCAGCCCCTACCCCTACAATGAGCAGTTCTTC.

This clone was counted once. The V call is TRBV18, the J call TRBJ2-3; no reliable D call. The CDR3 totals 11 residues. The ends were cut back, 9 bases at V and 2 bases at J, with 6 bases in the middle. Germline values: CDR1 KGHSH, CDR2 LQKENI. CDR3 in amino acids: CASRNTDTQYF. Written as DNA, the CDR3 is TGTGCCAGTAGAAACACAGATACGCAGTATTTT.

This chain links TRBV5-1 with TRBJ2-1; either TRBD1 or TRBD2 may fit D (5 bases each). The germline V gene has CDR1 SGHRS and CDR2 YFSETQ. V lost 4 bases and J lost 4, with 15 bases in between. The CDR3 contains 15 residues. CDR3 residues: CASSTLPGPYNEQFF. The CDR3 DNA follows: TGCGCCAGCAGCACCCTCCCGGGGCCATACAATGAGCAGTTCTTC.

This chain uses TRBV11-3 with TRBJ2-7, with D possibly matching TRBD1 (6 bases). This CDR3 has 15 residues. Trimming cost V 5 bases and J 0 bases, with 14 bases left between them. Germline V gene data show CDR1 as SGHNT and CDR2 as YENEEA. CDR3 nucleotide sequence: TGTGCCAGCAGCCTTAATAGACAGGTCTCCTACGAGCAGTACTTC. Amino acids: CASSLNRQVSYEQYF.

CDR3 loop: CASSPGFGRAQHF. In DNA, the CDR3 is TGTGCCAGCTCACCAGGTTTTGGCAGGGCCCAGCATTTT. The genes are TRBV18 and TRBJ1-5, with a possible D match to TRBD1 (5 bases). This CDR3 region has 13 residues. The germline V gene encodes CDR1 KGHSH and CDR2 LQKENI. The ends were cut back, 2 bases at V and 11 bases at J, with 13 bases in the middle.

The genes are TRBV7-2 and TRBJ2-7; a possible D gene is TRBD2 (6 bases). V lost 3 bases to trimming and J lost 1 base, with 13 bases between them. The CDR3 sequence is 15 residues long. Germline CDR1 and CDR2: SGHTA and FQGNSA. The CDR3 loop reads CASSLWLASSYEQYF. The CDR3 bases are TGTGCCAGCAGCTTGTGGCTAGCGTCTTCCTACGAGCAGTACTTC.

The gene calls are TRBV7-3 and TRBJ2-3, with D perhaps TRBD1 or TRBD2 (5 bases each). CDR1 SGHTA and CDR2 FQGTGA come from the germline V gene. V dropped 0 bases and J dropped 6 bases, with 7 bases sitting between them. This CDR3 is built from 13 residues. This CDR3 reads CASSLTWGDTQYF. The DNA for the CDR3 is TGTGCCAGCAGCTTAACGTGGGGGGATACGCAGTATTTT.

V usage is TRBV5-4 and J usage is TRBJ2-5; weak D call: TRBD1 (5 bases). The CDR3 is 15 amino acids. CDR1 is SGHNT, CDR2 YYREEE, per germline (reference sequence). With 1 base removed from V and 5 bases from J, the gap between germline ends came to 15 bases. The CDR3 sequence: CASSLRQGLGETQYF. As DNA, the CDR3 is TGTGCCAGCAGCTTGCGTCAGGGTCTTGGGGAGACCCAGTACTTC.

The V gene is TRBV5-6, the J gene TRBJ2-3, with no clear D. CDR3 size: 13 residues. CDR1 and CDR2 (germline): SGHDT, YYEEEE. Between the trimmed V and J ends, which lost 6 bases and 4 bases, there was a span of 12 bases. The CDR3, as DNA: TGTGCCAGCATGACGGCCGGCGCAGATACGCAGTATTTT. Translating it yields CASMTAGADTQYF. Full variable domain (missing parts from reference TRBV5-6 and TRBJ2-3): DAGVTQSPTHLIKTRGQQVTLRCSPKSGHDTVSWYQQALGQGPQFIFQYYEEEERQRGNFPDRFSGHQFPNYSSELNVNALLLGDSALYLCASMTAGADTQYFGPGTRLTVL.

V gene TRBV30 combines with J gene TRBJ1-4, with 10 positions matching TRBD1. The germline gives CDR1 GTSNPN, CDR2 SVGIG (reference sequence). The CDR3 sequence is 16 residues long. The V and J ends lost 3 bases and 3 bases, in that order; junction bases with no gene match: 7. For the CDR3, the DNA is TGTGCCTGGAGCACCGACAGGGGGCTAGCTAATGAAAAACTGTTTTTT. Its protein is CAWSTDRGLANEKLFF.